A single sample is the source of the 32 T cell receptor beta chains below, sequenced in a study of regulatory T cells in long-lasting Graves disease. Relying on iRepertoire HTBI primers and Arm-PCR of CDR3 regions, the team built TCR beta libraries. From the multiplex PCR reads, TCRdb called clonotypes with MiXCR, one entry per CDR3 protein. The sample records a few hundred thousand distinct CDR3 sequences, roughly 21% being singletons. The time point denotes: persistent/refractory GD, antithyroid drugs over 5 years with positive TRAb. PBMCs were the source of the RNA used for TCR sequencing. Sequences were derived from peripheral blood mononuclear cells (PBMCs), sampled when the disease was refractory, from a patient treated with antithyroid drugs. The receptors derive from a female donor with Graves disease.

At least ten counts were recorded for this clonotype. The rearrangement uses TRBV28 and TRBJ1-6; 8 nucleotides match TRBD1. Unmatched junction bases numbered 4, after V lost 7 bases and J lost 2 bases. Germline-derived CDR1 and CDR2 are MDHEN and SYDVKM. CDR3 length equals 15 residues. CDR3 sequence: CASTGGATYNSPLHF. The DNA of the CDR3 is TGTGCCAGCACAGGGGGCGCTACCTATAATTCACCCCTCCACTTT.

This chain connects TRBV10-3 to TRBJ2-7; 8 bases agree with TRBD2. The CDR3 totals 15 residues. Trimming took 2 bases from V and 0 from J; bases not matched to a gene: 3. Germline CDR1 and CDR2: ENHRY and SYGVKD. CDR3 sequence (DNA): TGTGCCATCAGTGAGGCTAGCGGGCCCTCCTACGAGCAGTACTTC. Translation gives CAISEASGPSYEQYF.

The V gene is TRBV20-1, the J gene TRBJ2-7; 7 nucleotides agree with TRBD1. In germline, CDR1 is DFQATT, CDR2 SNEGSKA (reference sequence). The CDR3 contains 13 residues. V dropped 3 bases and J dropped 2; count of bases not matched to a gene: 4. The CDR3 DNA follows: TGCAGTGCTAGCCGGGACAGCCCCTACGAGCAGTACTTC. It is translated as CSASRDSPYEQYF.

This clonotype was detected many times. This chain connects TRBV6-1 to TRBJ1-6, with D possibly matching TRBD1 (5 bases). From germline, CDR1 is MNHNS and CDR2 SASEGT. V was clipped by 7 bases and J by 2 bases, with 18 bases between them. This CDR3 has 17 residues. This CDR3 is CASIHQPRGTYNSPLHF. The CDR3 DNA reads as TGTGCCAGCATCCACCAACCACGGGGGACCTATAATTCACCCCTCCACTTT.

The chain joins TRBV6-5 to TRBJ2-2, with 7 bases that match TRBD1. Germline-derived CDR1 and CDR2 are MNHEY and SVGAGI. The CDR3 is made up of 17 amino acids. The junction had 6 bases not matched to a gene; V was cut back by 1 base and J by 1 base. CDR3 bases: TGTGCCAGCAGTTACTTCCCCGGGACAGAGAACACCGGGGAGCTGTTTTTT. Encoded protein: CASSYFPGTENTGELFF.

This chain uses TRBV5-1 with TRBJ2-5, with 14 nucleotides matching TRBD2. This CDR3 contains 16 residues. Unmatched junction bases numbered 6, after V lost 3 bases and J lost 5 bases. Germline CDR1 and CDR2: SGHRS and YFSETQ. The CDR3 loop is CASSWGLAGEEETQYF. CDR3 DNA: TGCGCCAGCAGCTGGGGACTAGCGGGGGAAGAGGAGACCCAGTACTTC.

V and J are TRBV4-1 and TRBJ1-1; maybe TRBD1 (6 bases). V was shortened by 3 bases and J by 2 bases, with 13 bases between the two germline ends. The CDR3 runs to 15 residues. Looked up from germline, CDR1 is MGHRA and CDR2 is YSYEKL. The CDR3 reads CASSQIRDTNTEAFF. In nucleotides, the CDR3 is TGCGCCAGCAGCCAGATCCGGGACACTAACACTGAAGCTTTCTTT.

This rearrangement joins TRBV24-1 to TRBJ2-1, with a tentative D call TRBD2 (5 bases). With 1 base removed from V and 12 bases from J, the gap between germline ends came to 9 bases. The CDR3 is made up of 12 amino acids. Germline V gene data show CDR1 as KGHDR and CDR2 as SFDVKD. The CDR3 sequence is CATSDFSARQFF. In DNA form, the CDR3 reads TGTGCCACCAGTGATTTTAGCGCAAGGCAGTTCTTC.

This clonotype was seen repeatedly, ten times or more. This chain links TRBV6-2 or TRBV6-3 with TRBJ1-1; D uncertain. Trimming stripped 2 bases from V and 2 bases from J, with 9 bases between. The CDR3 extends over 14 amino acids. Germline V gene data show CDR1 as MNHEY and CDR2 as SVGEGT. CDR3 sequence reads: CASSYMAQNTEAFF. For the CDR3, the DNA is TGTGCCAGCAGTTACATGGCACAAAACACTGAAGCTTTCTTT.

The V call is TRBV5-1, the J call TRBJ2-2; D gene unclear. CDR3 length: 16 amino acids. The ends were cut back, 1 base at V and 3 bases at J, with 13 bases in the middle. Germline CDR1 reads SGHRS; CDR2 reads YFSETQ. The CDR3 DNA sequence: TGCGCCAGCAGCTTGTCGGTCAGTAAAGACACCGGGGAGCTGTTTTTT. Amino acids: CASSLSVSKDTGELFF.

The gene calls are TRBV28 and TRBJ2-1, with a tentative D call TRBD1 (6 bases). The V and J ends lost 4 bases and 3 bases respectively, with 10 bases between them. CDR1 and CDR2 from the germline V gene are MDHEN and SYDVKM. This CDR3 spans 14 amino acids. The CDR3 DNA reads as TGTGCCAGCAGTTCAGGGGTCCTCTACAATGAGCAGTTCTTC. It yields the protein CASSSGVLYNEQFF.

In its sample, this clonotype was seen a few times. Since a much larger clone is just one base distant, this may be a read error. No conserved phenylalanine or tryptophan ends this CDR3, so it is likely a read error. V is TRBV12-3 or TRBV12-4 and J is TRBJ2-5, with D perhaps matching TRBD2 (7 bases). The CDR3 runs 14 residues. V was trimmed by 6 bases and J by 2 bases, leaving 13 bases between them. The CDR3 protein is CASRERGGQETQYL. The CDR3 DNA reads TGTGCCAGCAGAGAAAGGGGGGGACAAGAGACCCAGTACCTC.

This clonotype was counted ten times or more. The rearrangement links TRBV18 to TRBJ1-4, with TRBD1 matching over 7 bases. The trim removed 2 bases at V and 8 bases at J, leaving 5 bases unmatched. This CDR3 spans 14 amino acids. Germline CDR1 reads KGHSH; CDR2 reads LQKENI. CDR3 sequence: CASSPTGEREKLFF. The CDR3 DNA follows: TGTGCCAGCTCACCAACAGGGGAAAGGGAAAAACTGTTTTTT.

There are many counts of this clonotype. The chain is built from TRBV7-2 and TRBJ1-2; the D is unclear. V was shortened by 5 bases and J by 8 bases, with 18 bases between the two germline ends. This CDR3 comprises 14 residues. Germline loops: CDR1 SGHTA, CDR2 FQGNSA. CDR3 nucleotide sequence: TGTGCCAGCAGCATACCGACGATGTCCGGAGGCTACACCTTC. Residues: CASSIPTMSGGYTF.

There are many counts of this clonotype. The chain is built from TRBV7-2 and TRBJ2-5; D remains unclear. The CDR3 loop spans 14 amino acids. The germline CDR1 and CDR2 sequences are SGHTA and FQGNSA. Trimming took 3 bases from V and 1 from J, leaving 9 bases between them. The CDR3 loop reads CASSFAEAQETQYF. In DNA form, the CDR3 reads TGTGCCAGCAGCTTCGCAGAAGCCCAAGAGACCCAGTACTTC.

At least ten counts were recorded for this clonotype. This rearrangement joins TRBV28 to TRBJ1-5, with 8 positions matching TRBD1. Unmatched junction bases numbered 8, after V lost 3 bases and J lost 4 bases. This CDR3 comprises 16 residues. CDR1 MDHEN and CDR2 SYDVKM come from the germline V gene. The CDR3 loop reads CASSFPRGLWNQPQHF. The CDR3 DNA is TGTGCCAGCAGTTTTCCCAGGGGGCTATGGAATCAGCCCCAGCATTTT.

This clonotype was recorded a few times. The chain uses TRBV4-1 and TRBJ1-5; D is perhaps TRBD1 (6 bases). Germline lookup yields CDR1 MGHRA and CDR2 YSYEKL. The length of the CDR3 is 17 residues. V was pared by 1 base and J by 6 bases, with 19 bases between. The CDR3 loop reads CASSQGGLAGAAQPQHF. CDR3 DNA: TGCGCCAGCAGCCAAGGAGGTTTGGCAGGGGCGGCTCAGCCCCAGCATTTT.

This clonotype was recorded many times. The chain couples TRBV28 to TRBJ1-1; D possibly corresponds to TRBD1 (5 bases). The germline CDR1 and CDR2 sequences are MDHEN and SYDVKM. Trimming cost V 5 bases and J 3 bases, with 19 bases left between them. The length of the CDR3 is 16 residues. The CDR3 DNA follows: TGTGCCAGCAGTACGCCGAGGGTAGTGGGGCACACTGAAGCTTTCTTT. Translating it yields CASSTPRVVGHTEAFF.

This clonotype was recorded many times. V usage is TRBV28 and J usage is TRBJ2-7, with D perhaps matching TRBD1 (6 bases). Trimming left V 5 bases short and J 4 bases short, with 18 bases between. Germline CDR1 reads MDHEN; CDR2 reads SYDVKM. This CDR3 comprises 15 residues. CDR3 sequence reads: CASSTPGTRLYEQYF. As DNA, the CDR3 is TGTGCCAGCAGTACGCCCGGGACAAGACTTTACGAGCAGTACTTC.

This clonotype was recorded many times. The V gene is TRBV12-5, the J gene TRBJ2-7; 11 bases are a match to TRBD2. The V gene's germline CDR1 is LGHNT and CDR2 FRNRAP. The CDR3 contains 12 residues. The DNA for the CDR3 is TGTGCCAGCGGGACTAGCGGCTACGAGCAGTACTTC. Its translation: CASGTSGYEQYF. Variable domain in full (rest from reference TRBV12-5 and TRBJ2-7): DARVTQTPRHKVTEMGQEVTMRCQPILGHNTVFWYRQTMMQGLELLAYFRNRAPLDDSGMPKDRFSAEMPDATLATLKIQPSEPRDSAVYFCASGTSGYEQYFGPGTRLTVT.

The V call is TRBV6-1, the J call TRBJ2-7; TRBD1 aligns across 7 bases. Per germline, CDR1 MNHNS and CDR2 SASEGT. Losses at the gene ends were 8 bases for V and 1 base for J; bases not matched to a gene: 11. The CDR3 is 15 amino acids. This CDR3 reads CASRRQGLRSYEQYF. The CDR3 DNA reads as TGTGCCAGCCGACGACAGGGCCTTCGATCCTACGAGCAGTACTTC.

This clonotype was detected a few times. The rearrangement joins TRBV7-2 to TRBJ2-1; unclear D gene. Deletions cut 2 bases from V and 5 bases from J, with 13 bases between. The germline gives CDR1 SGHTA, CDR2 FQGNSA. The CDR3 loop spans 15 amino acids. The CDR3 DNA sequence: TGTGCCAGCAGCTTACAGACCCCCCAGCACAATGAGCAGTTCTTC. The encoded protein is CASSLQTPQHNEQFF.

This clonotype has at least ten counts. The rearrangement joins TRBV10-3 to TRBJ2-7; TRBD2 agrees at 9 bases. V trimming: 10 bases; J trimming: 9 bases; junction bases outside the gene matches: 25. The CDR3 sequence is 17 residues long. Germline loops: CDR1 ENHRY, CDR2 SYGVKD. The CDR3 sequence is CASEGASGTPRPTGQYF. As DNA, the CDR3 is TGTGCCAGCGAGGGTGCTAGCGGGACCCCTCGGCCGACGGGGCAGTACTTC.

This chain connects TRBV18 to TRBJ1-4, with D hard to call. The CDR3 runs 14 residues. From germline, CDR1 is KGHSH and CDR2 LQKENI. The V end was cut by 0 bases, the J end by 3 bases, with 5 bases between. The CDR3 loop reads CASSPPSANEKLFF. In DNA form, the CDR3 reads TGTGCCAGCTCACCACCGTCAGCTAATGAAAAACTGTTTTTT.

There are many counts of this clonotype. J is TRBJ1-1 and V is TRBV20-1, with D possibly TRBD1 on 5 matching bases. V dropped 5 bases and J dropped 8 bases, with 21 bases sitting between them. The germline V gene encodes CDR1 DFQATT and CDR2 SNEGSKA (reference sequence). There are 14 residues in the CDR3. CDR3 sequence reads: CSAPEPGGEPEAFF. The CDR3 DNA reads TGCAGTGCTCCCGAACCGGGGGGAGAGCCCGAAGCTTTCTTT.

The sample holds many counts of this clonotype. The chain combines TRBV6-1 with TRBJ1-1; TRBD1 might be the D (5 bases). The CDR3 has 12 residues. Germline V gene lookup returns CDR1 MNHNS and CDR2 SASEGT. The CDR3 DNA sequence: TGTGCTGTCTCAACAGGCTACACTGAAGCTTTCTTT. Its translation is CAVSTGYTEAFF.

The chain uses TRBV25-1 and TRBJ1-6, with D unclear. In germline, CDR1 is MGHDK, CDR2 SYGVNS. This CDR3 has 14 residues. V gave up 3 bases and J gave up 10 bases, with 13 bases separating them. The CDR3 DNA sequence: TGTGCCAGCAGTGACTTCGGGGAGGGATCACCCCTCCACTTT. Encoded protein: CASSDFGEGSPLHF.

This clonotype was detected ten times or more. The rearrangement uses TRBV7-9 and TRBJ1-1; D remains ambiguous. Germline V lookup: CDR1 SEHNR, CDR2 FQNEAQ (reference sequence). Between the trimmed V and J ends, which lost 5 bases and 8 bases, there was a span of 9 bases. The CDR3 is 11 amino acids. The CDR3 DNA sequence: TGTGCCAGCAGCGCGTCATTCGAAGCTTTCTTT. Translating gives CASSASFEAFF.

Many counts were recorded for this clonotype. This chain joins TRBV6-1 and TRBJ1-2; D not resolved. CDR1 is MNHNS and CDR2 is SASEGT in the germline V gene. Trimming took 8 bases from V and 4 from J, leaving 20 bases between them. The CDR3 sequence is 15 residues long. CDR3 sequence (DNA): TGTGCCAGCGACTCAGAGGAGGCTAGGATCTATGGCTACACCTTC. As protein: CASDSEEARIYGYTF.

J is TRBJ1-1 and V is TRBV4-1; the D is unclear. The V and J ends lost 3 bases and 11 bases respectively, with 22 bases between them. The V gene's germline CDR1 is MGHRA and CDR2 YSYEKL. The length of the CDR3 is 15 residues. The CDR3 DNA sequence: TGCGCCAGCAGCCAGAAGGGATCCCCAGAAAACGATGCTTTCTTT. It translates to CASSQKGSPENDAFF.

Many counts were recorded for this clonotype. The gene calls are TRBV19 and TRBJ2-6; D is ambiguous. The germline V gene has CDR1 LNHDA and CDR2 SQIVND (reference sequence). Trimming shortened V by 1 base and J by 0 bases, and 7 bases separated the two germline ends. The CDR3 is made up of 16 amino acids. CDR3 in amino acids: CASSIVFGSGANVLTF. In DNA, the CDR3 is TGTGCCAGTAGTATAGTATTTGGCTCTGGGGCCAACGTCCTGACTTTC.

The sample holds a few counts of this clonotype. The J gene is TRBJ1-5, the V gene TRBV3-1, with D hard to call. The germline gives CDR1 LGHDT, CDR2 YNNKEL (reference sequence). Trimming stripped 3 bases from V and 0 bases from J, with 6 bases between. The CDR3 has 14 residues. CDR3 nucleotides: TGTGCCAGCAGCCAGTCTGGTAGCAATCAGCCCCAGCATTTT. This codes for CASSQSGSNQPQHF.